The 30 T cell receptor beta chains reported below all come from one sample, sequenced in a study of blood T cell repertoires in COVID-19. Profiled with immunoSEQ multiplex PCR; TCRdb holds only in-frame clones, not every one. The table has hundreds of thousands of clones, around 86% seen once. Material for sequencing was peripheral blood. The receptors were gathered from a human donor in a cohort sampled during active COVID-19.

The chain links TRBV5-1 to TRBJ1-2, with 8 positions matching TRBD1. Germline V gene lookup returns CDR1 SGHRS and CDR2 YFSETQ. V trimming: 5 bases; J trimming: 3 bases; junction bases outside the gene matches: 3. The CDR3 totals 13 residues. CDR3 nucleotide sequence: TGCGCCAGCAGGATACAGGGGGACTATGGCTACACCTTC. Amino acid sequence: CASRIQGDYGYTF. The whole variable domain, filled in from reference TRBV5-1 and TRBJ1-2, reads KAGVTQTPRYLIKTRGQQVTLSCSPISGHRSVSWYQQTPGQGLQFLFEYFSETQRNKGNFPGRFSGRQFSNSRSEMNVSTLELGDSALYLCASRIQGDYGYTFGSGTRLTVV.

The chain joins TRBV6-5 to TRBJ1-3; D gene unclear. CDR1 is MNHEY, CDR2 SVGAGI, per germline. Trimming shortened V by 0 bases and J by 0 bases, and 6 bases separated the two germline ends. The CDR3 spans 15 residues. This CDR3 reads CASSYSRSSGNTIYF. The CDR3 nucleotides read TGTGCCAGCAGTTACTCGAGGAGCTCTGGAAACACCATATATTTT.

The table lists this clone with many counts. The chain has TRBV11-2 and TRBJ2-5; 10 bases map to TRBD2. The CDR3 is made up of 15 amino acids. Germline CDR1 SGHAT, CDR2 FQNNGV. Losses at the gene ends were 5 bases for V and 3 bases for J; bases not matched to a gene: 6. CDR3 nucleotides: TGTGCCAGCAGCCGCCTAGCGGGAGCCAAAGAGACCCAGTACTTC. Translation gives CASSRLAGAKETQYF.

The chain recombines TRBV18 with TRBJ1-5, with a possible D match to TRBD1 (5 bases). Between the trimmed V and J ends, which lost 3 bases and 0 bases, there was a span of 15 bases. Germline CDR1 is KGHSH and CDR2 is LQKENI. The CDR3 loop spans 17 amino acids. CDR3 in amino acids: CASSPYGGVYSNQPQHF. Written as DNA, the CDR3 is TGTGCCAGCTCACCCTACGGGGGAGTTTATAGCAATCAGCCCCAGCATTTT.

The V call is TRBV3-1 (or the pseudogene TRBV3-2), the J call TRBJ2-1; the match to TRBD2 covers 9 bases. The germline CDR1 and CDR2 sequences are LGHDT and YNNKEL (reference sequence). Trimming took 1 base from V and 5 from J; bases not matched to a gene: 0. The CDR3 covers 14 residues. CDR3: CASSQASGDNEQFF. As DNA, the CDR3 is TGTGCCAGCAGCCAAGCTAGCGGGGACAATGAGCAGTTCTTC.

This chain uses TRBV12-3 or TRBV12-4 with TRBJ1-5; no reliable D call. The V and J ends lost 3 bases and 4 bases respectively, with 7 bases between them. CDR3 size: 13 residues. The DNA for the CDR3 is TGTGCCAGCAGTTTTGACTCTAATCAGCCCCAGCATTTT. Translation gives CASSFDSNQPQHF.

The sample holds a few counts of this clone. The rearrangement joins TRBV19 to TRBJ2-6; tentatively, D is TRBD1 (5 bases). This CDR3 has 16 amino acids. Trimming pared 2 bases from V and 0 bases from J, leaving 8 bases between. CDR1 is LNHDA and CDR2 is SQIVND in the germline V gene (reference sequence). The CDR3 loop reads CASSIRQNSGANVLTF. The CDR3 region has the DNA TGTGCCAGTAGTATACGACAGAACTCTGGGGCCAACGTCCTGACTTTC.

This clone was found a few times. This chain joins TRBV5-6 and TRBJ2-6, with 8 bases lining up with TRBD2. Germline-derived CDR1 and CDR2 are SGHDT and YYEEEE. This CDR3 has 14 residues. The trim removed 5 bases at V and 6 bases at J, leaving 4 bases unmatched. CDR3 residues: CASRPGLVANVLTF. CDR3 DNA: TGTGCCAGCAGGCCGGGACTAGTGGCCAACGTCCTGACTTTC.

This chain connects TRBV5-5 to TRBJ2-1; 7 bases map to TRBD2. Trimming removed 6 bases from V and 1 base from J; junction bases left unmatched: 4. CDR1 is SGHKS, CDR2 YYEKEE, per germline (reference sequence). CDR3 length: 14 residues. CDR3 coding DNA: TGTGCCAGCACGGGAGGCCAATCCTACAATGAGCAGTTCTTC. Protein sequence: CASTGGQSYNEQFF.

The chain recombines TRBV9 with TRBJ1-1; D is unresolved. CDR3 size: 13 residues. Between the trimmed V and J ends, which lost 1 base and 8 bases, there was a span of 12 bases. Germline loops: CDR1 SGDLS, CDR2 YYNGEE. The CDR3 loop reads CASSVRREGEAFF. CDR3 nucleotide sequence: TGTGCCAGCAGCGTAAGGCGGGAAGGGGAAGCTTTCTTT.

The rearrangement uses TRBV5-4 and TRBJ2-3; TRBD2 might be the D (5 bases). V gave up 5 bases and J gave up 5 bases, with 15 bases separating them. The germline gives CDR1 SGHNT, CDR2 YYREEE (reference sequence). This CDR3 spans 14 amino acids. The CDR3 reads CASRRAYRGDTQYF. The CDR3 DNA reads TGTGCCAGCAGGCGGGCCTATCGGGGAGATACGCAGTATTTT.

The CDR3 spells CASSETGDTDTQYF. The DNA of the CDR3 is TGTGCCAGCAGCGAGACAGGGGATACAGATACGCAGTATTTT. The chain employs TRBV9 and TRBJ2-3, with 8 positions matching TRBD1. J gave up 3 bases and V 3 bases, and 3 bases lay outside the gene matches. This CDR3 is 14 amino acids long. Germline CDR1 is SGDLS and CDR2 is YYNGEE.

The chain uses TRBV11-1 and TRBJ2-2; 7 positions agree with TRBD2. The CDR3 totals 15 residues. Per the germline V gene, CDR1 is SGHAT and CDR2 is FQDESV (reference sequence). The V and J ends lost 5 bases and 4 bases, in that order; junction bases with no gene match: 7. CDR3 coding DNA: TGTGCCAGCAGCCCTTGGGGACTATTCACCGGGGAGCTGTTTTTT. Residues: CASSPWGLFTGELFF.

CDR3 nucleotides: TGTGCCAGCAGCTTTCAGGGTTCACCCCTCCACTTT. Translated, it gives CASSFQGSPLHF. The rearrangement uses TRBV11-1 and TRBJ1-6; possibly TRBD1 for D (5 bases). The CDR3 has 12 amino acids. Trimming removed 3 bases from V and 9 bases from J, with 6 bases in between. Germline CDR1 and CDR2: SGHAT and FQDESV (reference sequence).

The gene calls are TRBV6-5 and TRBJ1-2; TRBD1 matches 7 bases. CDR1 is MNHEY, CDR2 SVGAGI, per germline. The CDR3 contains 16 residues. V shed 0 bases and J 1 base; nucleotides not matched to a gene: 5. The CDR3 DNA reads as TGTGCCAGCAGTTACTCGCCACAGGGGAGTAACTATGGCTACACCTTC. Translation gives CASSYSPQGSNYGYTF.

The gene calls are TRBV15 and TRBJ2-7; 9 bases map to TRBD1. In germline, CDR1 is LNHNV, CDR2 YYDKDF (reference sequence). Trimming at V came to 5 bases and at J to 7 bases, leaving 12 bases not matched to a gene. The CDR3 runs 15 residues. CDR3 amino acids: CATSASGTGLREQYF. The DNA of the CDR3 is TGTGCCACCAGCGCTTCAGGGACAGGGTTACGGGAGCAGTACTTC.

CDR3 DNA sequence: TGTGCCAGCAGCCAAGCCTCCGGGACAGGGTGGGAGACCCAGTACTTC. The encoded protein is CASSQASGTGWETQYF. The gene calls are TRBV3-1 (or the pseudogene TRBV3-2) and TRBJ2-5; 9 nucleotides agree with TRBD1. Per the germline V gene, CDR1 is LGHDT and CDR2 is YNNKEL (reference sequence). V dropped 1 base and J dropped 5; count of bases not matched to a gene: 8. This CDR3 has 16 amino acids.

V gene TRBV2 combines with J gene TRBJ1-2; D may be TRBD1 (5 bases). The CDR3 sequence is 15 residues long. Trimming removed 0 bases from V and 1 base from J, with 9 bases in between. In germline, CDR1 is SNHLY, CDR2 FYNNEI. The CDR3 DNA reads TGTGCCAGCAGTGAAGCGACAGCTCGTAACTATGGCTACACCTTC. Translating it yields CASSEATARNYGYTF. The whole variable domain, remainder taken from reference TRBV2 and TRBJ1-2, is EPEVTQTPSHQVTQMGQEVILRCVPISNHLYFYWYRQILGQKVEFLVSFYNNEISEKSEIFDDQFSVERPDGSNFTLKIRSTKLEDSAMYFCASSEATARNYGYTFGSGTRLTVV.

The CDR3 reads CASTPDRTNTEAFF. The DNA for the CDR3 is TGCGCCAGCACCCCGGACAGGACGAACACTGAAGCTTTCTTT. The chain carries TRBV5-1 and TRBJ1-1; 7 nucleotides align to TRBD1. Germline assignment: CDR1 SGHRS and CDR2 YFSETQ. The V gene end was trimmed by 6 bases and the J gene end by 1 base; junction bases not matched to a gene: 6. The CDR3 is made up of 14 amino acids.

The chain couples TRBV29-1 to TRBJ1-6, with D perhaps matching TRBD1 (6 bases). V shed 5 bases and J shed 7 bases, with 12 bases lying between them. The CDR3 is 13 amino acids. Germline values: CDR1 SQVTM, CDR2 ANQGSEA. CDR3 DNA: TGCAGCGTTCGCCAGGACAGCAATTCACCCCTCCACTTT. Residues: CSVRQDSNSPLHF.

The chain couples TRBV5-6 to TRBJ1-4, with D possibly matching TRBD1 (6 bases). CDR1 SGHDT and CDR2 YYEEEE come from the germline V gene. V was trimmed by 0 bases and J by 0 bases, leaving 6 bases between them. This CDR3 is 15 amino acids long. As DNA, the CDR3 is TGTGCCAGCAGCTTGGGGACAGCAACTAATGAAAAACTGTTTTTT. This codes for CASSLGTATNEKLFF.

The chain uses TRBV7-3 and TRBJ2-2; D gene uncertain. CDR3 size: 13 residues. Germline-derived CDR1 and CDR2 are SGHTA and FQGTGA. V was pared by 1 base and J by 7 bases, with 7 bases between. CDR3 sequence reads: CASSLIRGGELFF. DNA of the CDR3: TGTGCCAGCAGCTTAATACGCGGCGGGGAGCTGTTTTTT.

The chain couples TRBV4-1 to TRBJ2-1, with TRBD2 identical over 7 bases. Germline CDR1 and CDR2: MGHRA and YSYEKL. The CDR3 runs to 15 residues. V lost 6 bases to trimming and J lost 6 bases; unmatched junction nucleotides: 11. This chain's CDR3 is CASSKNPSGANEQFF. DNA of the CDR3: TGCGCCAGCAGTAAAAACCCGAGCGGGGCCAATGAGCAGTTCTTC.

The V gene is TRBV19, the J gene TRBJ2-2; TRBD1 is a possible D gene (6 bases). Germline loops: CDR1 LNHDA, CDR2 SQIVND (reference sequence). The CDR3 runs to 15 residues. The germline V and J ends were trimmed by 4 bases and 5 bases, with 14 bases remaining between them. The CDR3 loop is CASSTQGGETGELFF. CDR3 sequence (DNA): TGTGCCAGTAGTACACAGGGTGGGGAAACCGGGGAGCTGTTTTTT.

CDR3 DNA sequence: TGTGCCAGCAGCCCACACAGGGGTACAGATACGCAGTATTTT. Translating it yields CASSPHRGTDTQYF. This chain uses TRBV7-9 with TRBJ2-3, with 7 bases lining up with TRBD1. Germline-derived CDR1 and CDR2 are SEHNR and FQNEAQ (reference sequence). CDR3 size: 14 residues. After removal of 5 bases from V and 3 bases from J, the junction contained 5 bases not matched to a gene. The variable domain in full, with the rest retrieved from reference TRBV7-9 and TRBJ2-3, is DTGVSQNPRHKITKRGQNVTFRCDPISEHNRLYWYRQTLGQGPEFLTYFQNEAQLEKSRLLSDRFSAERPKGSFSTLEIQRTEQGDSAMYLCASSPHRGTDTQYFGPGTRLTVL.

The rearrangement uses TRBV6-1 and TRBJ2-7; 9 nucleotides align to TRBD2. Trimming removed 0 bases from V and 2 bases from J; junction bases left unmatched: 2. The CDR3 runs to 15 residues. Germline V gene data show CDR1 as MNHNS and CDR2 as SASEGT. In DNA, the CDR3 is TGTGCCAGCAGTGAAGCGGGACTAGCCGCCTACGAGCAGTACTTC. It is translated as CASSEAGLAAYEQYF.

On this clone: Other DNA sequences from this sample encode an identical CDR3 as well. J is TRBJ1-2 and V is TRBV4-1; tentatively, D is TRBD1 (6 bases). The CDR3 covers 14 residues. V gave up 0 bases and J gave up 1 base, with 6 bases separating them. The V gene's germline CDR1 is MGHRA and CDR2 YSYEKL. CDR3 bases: TGCGCCAGCAGCCAAGACAGGGGTAACTATGGCTACACCTTC. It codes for CASSQDRGNYGYTF.

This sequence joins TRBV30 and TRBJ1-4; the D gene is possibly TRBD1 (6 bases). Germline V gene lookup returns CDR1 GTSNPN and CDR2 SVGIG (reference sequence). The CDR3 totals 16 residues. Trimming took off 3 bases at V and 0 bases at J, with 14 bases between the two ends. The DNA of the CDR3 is TGTGCCTGGAGGGGCACAGGGCTGGCAACTAATGAAAAACTGTTTTTT. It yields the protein CAWRGTGLATNEKLFF. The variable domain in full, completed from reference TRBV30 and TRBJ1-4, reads SQTIHQWPATLVQPVGSPLSLECTVEGTSNPNLYWYRQAAGRGLQLLFYSVGIGQISSEVPQNLSASRPQDRQFILSSKKLLLSDSGFYLCAWRGTGLATNEKLFFGSGTQLSVL.

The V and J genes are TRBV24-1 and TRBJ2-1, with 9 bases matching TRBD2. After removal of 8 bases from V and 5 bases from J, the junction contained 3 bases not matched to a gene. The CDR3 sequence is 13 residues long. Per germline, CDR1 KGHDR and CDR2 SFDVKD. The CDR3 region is CATKAGGDNEQFF. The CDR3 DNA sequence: TGTGCCACCAAGGCGGGAGGGGACAATGAGCAGTTCTTC.

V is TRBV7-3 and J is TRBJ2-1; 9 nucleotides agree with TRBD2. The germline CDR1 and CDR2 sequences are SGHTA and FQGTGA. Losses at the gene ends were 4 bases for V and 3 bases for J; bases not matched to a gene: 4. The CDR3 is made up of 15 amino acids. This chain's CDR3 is CASSSSSGDYNEQFF. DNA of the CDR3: TGTGCCAGCAGCTCCTCTAGCGGGGACTACAATGAGCAGTTCTTC.